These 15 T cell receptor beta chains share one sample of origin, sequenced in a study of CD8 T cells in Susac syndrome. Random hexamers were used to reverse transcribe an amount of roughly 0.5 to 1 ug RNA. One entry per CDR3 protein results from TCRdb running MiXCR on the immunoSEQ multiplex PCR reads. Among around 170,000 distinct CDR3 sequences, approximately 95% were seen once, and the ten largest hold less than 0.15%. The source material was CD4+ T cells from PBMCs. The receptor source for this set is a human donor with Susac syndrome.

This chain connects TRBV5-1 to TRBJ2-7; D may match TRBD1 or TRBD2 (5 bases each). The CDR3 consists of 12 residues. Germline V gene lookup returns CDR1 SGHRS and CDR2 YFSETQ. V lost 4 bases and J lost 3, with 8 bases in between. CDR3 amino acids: CASSRDLYEQYF. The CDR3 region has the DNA TGCGCCAGCAGCCGGGACCTCTACGAGCAGTACTTC.

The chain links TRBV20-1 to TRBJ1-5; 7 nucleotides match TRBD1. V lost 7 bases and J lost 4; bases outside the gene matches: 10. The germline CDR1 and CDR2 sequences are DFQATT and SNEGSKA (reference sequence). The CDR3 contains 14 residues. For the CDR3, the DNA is TGCAGTGTGGGGGGAACAGGGGAGAATCAGCCCCAGCATTTT. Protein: CSVGGTGENQPQHF.

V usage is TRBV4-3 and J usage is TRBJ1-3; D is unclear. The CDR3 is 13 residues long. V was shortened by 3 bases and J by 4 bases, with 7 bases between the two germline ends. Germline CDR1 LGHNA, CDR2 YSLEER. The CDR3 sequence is CASSQREGNTIYF. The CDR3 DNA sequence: TGCGCCAGCAGCCAGCGTGAGGGAAACACCATATATTTT.

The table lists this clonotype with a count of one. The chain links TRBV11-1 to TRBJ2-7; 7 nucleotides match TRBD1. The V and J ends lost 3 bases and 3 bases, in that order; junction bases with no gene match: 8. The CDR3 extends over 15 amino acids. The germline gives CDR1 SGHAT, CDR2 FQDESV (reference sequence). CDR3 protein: CASSLAGTVFYEQYF. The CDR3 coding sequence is TGTGCCAGCAGCTTGGCCGGGACAGTCTTCTACGAGCAGTACTTC.

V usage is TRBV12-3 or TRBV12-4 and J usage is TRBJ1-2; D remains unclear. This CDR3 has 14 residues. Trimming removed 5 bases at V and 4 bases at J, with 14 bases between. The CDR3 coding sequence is TGTGCCAGCAGTCGAACCAGGTTCATCTATGGCTACACCTTC. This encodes CASSRTRFIYGYTF.

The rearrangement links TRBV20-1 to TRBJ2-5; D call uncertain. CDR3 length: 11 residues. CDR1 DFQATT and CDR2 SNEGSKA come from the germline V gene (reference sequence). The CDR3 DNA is TGCTGCCCGTTGGACGGGGAGACCCAGTACTTC. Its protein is CCPLDGETQYF.

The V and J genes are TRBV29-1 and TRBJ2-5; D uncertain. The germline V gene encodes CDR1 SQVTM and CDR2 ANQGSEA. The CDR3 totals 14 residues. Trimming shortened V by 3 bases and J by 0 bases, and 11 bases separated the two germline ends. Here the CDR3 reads CSVEGTSYQETQYF. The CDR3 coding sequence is TGCAGCGTTGAGGGCACCTCGTACCAAGAGACCCAGTACTTC.

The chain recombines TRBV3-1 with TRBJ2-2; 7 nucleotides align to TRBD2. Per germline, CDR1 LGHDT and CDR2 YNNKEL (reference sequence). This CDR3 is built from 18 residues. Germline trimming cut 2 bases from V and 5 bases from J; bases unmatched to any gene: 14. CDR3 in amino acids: CASSQRGRGPASTGELFF. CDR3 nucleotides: TGTGCCAGCAGCCAACGGGGGAGGGGCCCGGCGTCTACCGGGGAGCTGTTTTTT.

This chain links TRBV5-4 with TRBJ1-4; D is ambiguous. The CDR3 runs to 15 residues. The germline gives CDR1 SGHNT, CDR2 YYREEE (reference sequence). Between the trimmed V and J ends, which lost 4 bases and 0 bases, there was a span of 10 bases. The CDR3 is CASSVVRSTNEKLFF. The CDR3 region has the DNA TGTGCCAGCAGCGTTGTCCGCTCAACTAATGAAAAACTGTTTTTT.

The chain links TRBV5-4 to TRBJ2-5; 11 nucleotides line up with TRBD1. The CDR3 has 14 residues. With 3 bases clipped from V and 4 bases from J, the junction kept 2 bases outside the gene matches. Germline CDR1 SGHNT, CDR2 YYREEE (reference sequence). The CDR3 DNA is TGTGCCAGCAGCTCCGGGACAGGGGGAGAGACCCAGTACTTC. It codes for CASSSGTGGETQYF. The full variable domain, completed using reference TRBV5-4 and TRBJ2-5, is ETGVTQSPTHLIKTRGQQVTLRCSSQSGHNTVSWYQQALGQGPQFIFQYYREEENGRGNFPPRFSGLQFPNYSSELNVNALELDDSALYLCASSSGTGGETQYFGPGTRLLVL.

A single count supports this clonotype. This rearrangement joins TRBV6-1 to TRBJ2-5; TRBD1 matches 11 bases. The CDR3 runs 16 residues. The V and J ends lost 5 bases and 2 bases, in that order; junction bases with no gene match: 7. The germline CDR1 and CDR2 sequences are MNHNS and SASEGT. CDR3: CASSPTGTGGQETQYF. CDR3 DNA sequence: TGTGCCAGCAGTCCGACCGGGACAGGGGGACAAGAGACCCAGTACTTC.

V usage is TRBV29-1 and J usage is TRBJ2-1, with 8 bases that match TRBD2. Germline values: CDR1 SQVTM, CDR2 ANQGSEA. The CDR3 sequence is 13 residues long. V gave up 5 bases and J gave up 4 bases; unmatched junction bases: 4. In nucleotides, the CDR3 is TGCAGCGTTTTCACTAGCGGATACAATGAGCAGTTCTTC. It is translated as CSVFTSGYNEQFF.

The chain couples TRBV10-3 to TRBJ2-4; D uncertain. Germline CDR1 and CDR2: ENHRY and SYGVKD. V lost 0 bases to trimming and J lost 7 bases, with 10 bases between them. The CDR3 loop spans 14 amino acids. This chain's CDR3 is CAISESRVINIQYF. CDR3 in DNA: TGTGCCATCAGTGAGTCTAGGGTAATCAACATTCAGTACTTC.

Written as DNA, the CDR3 is TGCGCCAGCAGCTTGCGGCCAGGGGACAGCACTGAAGCTTTCTTT. Translating gives CASSLRPGDSTEAFF. This chain connects TRBV5-1 to TRBJ1-1; 7 nucleotides match TRBD1. The CDR3 has 15 amino acids. CDR1 is SGHRS and CDR2 is YFSETQ in the germline V gene. Trimming removed 1 base from V and 4 bases from J; junction bases left unmatched: 7. Using reference TRBV5-1 and TRBJ1-1 for the parts outside the CDR3, the full variable domain is KAGVTQTPRYLIKTRGQQVTLSCSPISGHRSVSWYQQTPGQGLQFLFEYFSETQRNKGNFPGRFSGRQFSNSRSEMNVSTLELGDSALYLCASSLRPGDSTEAFFGQGTRLTVV.

CDR3: CSANSALNKNIQYF. CDR3 DNA: TGCAGTGCTAACAGCGCCCTAAACAAAAACATTCAGTACTTC. This sequence joins TRBV20-1 and TRBJ2-4; D unclear. CDR1 is DFQATT and CDR2 is SNEGSKA in the germline V gene (reference sequence). With 4 bases removed from V and 3 bases from J, the gap between germline ends came to 13 bases. The CDR3 contains 14 residues.